Listed below are T cell receptor beta chains from one sample, sequenced in a study of blood T cell repertoires in COVID-19. Repertoires were generated with immunoSEQ multiplex PCR, while TCRdb's copy carries only in-frame clones and drops some. In the table there are under 150,000 clones, less than 90% of which are singletons. Source material: PBMCs or T cells enriched from blood (not recorded which). These receptors originate from a man aged 35 to 55 with acute COVID-19. Each CDR3 is given without its conserved first and last residue.

V: TRBV28
J: TRBJ1-5
CDR3: ASSFQGLGSNQPQH

V: TRBV7-8
J: TRBJ2-7
CDR3: ASSFDRRDEQY

V: TRBV4-3
J: TRBJ2-7
CDR3: ASSQEFVARYEQY

V: TRBV7-2
J: TRBJ2-7
CDR3: ASSLGAGGYEQY

V: TRBV7-8
J: TRBJ2-5
CDR3: ASSWDRLETQY

V: TRBV7-9
J: TRBJ2-7
CDR3: ASSASGTGGGYEQY

V: TRBV11-2
J: TRBJ2-7
CDR3: ASSLDSNSGEQY

V: TRBV30
J: TRBJ2-1
CDR3: AWVAGADNEQF

V: TRBV9
J: TRBJ2-7
CDR3: ASSLIPGQGYEQY

V: TRBV7-2
J: TRBJ1-1
CDR3: ASSLRGTSSAAF

V: TRBV11-2
J: TRBJ1-4
CDR3: ASSSSEKLF

V: TRBV20-1
J: TRBJ2-7
CDR3: SASGTSGGGSSYEQY

V: TRBV4-1
J: TRBJ2-7
CDR3: ASSQQTGSEYEQY

V: TRBV6-1
J: TRBJ2-1
CDR3: ASTYGGLSYNEQF

V: TRBV7-2
J: TRBJ1-4
CDR3: ATRVGTANEKLF

V: TRBV11-3
J: TRBJ2-2
CDR3: ASSLSGRANTGELF

V: TRBV5-4
J: TRBJ2-3
CDR3: ASTSPGGSTDTQY

V: TRBV28
J: TRBJ2-2
CDR3: ASTRGGAANTGELF

V: TRBV11-2
J: TRBJ2-1
CDR3: ASSPSPRTADNEQF

V: TRBV29-1
J: TRBJ1-5
CDR3: SAQGEAGQPQH

V: TRBV28
J: TRBJ2-7
CDR3: ASSTGVLNSYEQY

V: TRBV9
J: TRBJ2-5
CDR3: ASTPTEDRQETQY

V: TRBV5-1
J: TRBJ1-6
CDR3: ASSSTGVKSYNSPLH

V: TRBV5-4
J: TRBJ1-2
CDR3: ASSTDVDGYT